One TCR beta chain is described in this entry. What it recognizes is unknown. These data belong to a study of CD8+CD57+ T cells in acquired aplastic anemia. From germline, CDR1 is LNHNV and CDR2 YYDKDF (reference sequence). With 3 bases removed from V and 3 bases from J, the gap between germline ends came to 15 bases. The CDR3 runs 15 residues. Notes on the study in general: Lower repertoire diversity than in total CD4+ and CD8+ pools was seen for CD8+CD57+ cells in patients. The number of CD8+ CDR3 sequences shared by patients and controls was approximately 30.

CD8+CD57+ cell expansion, shown by flow cytometry, had occurred in the patients selected for sequencing. The study also sequenced CD8+CD57+ effector memory cells from about 15% of the 12 patients. Prior therapy had not been administered to any patient at the time of blood sampling. Both TCR beta VDJ combination and CDR3 sequence profiling were carried out. Genomic DNA was the template for this profiling. MiXCR, run by TCRdb on the reads, gives a single entry per CDR3 protein. The sample contains approximately 21,000 distinct CDR3 sequences, 40% of which appear only once. The sequencing sample was made of CD8+CD57+ T cells sorted from PBMCs. The subset here: bead-enriched CD8+CD57+ effector memory T cells from SAA patients. The receptor comes from a human donor with aplastic anemia. The chain combines TRBV15 with TRBJ2-7; D not certain. In DNA, the CDR3 is TGTGCCACCAGCAGTTTAGGAGCGCCAGGCTACGAGCAGTACTTC. Encoded protein: CATSSLGAPGYEQYF.